The rows below give T cell receptor beta chains drawn from one sample of a study of human T cells and chemical hapten exposure. TCRdb re-called the RACE reads with MiXCR, one entry per CDR3 protein. The repertoire includes 250,000 to 300,000 distinct CDR3 sequences, 7.7% of them detected once, and around 1.2% sits in the top ten. The sequencing here drew on whole blood, taken in connection with sensitization to the hapten diphenylcyclopropenone (DPC). The receptors derive from a man aged 18 to 30 with alopecia areata. Some clones in this sample may be carry-over from other donors' samples. The CDR3 runs from the conserved cysteine through the conserved F or W. D genes are given only for firm matches. Not every row has a clone size; where given, it reads once, few, many or a size class.

V gene	J gene	clone size	D gene	CDR3 DNA	CDR3 protein
TRBV28	TRBJ1-2	few	NA	TGTGCCAGCAGCGCACAGGGTCGGTATGGCTACACCTTC	CASSAQGRYGYTF
TRBV12-3/TRBV12-4	TRBJ1-6	few	NA	TGTGCCAGCAGTTTGGTAGATAATTCACCCCTCCACTTT	CASSLVDNSPLHF
TRBV11-2	TRBJ1-3	few	NA	TGTGCCAGCAGCTCAAAGACGGGAGGCGGAGGAAACACCATATATTTT	CASSSKTGGGGNTIYF
TRBV12-1	TRBJ1-2	many	NA	TGTGCCAGCAGCCGGTTCTCGGGCCCCCCTAACTATGGCTACACCTTC	CASSRFSGPPNYGYTF
TRBV18	TRBJ1-1	NA	NA	TGTGCCAGCTCACAAAACTACGAACAGAACACTGAAGCTTTCTTT	CASSQNYEQNTEAFF
TRBV24-1	TRBJ2-1	few	TRBD2	TGTGCCACCAGTGATGCCTCGGCGCGGGGGGCCAACAATGAGCAGTTCTTC	CATSDASARGANNEQFF
TRBV6-6	TRBJ1-1	few	NA	TGTGCCAGCAGTTACAGAGATACGGCCGCTTTCTTT	CASSYRDTAAFF
TRBV12-3/TRBV12-4	TRBJ1-5	NA	NA	TGTGCCAGCAGCGCCCCCCAGGGGACCGATCGCAATCAGCCCCAGCATTTT	CASSAPQGTDRNQPQHF
TRBV6-1	TRBJ1-2	NA	TRBD1	TGTGCCGGAAGGACAGGGGTATACGGCGGCTACACCTTC	CAGRTGVYGGYTF
TRBV7-2	TRBJ1-1	NA	TRBD1	TGTGCCAGCAGCTTCTCCGGGACAGGGCTTACCAACACTGAAGCTTTCTTT	CASSFSGTGLTNTEAFF
TRBV7-3	TRBJ1-2	many	TRBD1	TGTGCCAGCAGCTTGACAGGGCGGGTCTCTGGCTACACCTTC	CASSLTGRVSGYTF
TRBV28	TRBJ1-1	few	NA	TGTGCCAGCAGGAACCGGCGGGACCGACCAACGATGAACACTGAAGCTTTCTTT	CASRNRRDRPTMNTEAFF
TRBV7-8	TRBJ2-3	many	TRBD2	TGTGCCAGCAGCTTAAGAGCGGGGGGGCCTTCTCGCACAGATACGCAGTATTTT	CASSLRAGGPSRTDTQYF
TRBV4-1	TRBJ1-2	NA	NA	TGCGCCAGCAGCCAAGTGCTGGGGAACTATGGCTACACCTTC	CASSQVLGNYGYTF
TRBV3-1	TRBJ2-3	few	NA	TGTGCCAGCAGCCAAGCTGTCAACACAGATACGCAGTATTTT	CASSQAVNTDTQYF
TRBV29-1	TRBJ1-1	few	NA	TGCAGCGCCCACCTGGACGAGGTCGGTATCACTGAAGCTTTCTTT	CSAHLDEVGITEAFF
TRBV21-1	TRBJ1-1	NA	NA	TGTGCCAGCAGCAAAGAGAGAACGGCTATGAACACTGAAGCTTTCTTT	CASSKERTAMNTEAFF
TRBV9	TRBJ2-7	NA	TRBD2	TGTGCCAGCAGCCCCGCGGCGGGGGGGCCCGAGCAGTACTTC	CASSPAAGGPEQYF
TRBV24-1	TRBJ2-3	NA	TRBD2	TGTGCCACCAGCGGGACTAGCGGGGGTCGCACAGATACGCAGTATTTT	CATSGTSGGRTDTQYF
TRBV6-1	TRBJ1-1	NA	NA	TGTGCCAGCAGTGAGGTAGGATCCCCGTGGGAGGCTTCGACTGAAGCTTTCTTT	CASSEVGSPWEASTEAFF
TRBV20-1	TRBJ1-2	many	NA	TGCAGTGCCCCGCCGGGCCAGGGTAATGGCTACACCTTC	CSAPPGQGNGYTF
TRBV3-1	TRBJ1-2	NA	NA	TGTGCCAGCAGCCCAGGGAGTGTACGCTATGGCTACACCTTC	CASSPGSVRYGYTF
TRBV9	TRBJ1-2	few	NA	TGTGCCAGCAGCCCAAGCAGATGGGGCTACACCTTC	CASSPSRWGYTF
TRBV5-4	TRBJ2-7	NA	NA	TGTGCCAGCAGCCCCGCCGGCGCGGAGAGCTCCTACGAGCAGTACTTC	CASSPAGAESSYEQYF
TRBV5-1	TRBJ2-3	many	NA	TGCGCCAGCAGCTTGGACACCCGGGGGGATACGCAGTATTTT	CASSLDTRGDTQYF
TRBV9	TRBJ1-1	few	NA	TGTGCCAGCAGCGAGACAGCGAACACTGAAGCTTTCTTT	CASSETANTEAFF
TRBV15	TRBJ2-7	many	NA	TGTGCCACCAGCAGAGATCGAGAGGGCTACTACGAGCAGTACTTC	CATSRDREGYYEQYF
TRBV7-9	TRBJ2-7	NA	TRBD2	TGTGCCAGCAGCTTAGGCGGGGGGCCTCTGTACGAGCAGTACTTC	CASSLGGGPLYEQYF
TRBV28	TRBJ2-6	NA	TRBD1	TGTGCCAGCACCATACAAGGGGGTGGACAGGGTAGCCTCGTCCTGACTTTC	CASTIQGGGQGSLVLTF
TRBV6-2/TRBV6-3	TRBJ2-5	few	TRBD2	TGTGCCAGCAGGCGCTTGGGACTAGCGGATCCTCAAGAGACCCAGTACTTC	CASRRLGLADPQETQYF
TRBV6-4	TRBJ1-2	few	NA	TGTGCCAGCAGTGCGGGTGTCGGCTACACCTTC	CASSAGVGYTF
TRBV7-9	TRBJ2-4	NA	NA	TGTGCCAGCAGCTTGACCGGACAGTTCCAAAACATTCAGTACTTC	CASSLTGQFQNIQYF
TRBV10-1	TRBJ2-7	few	NA	TGCGCCAGCAGGGGATTAGTGAGTGAGCAGTACTTC	CASRGLVSEQYF
TRBV7-7	TRBJ2-3	NA	TRBD2	TGTGCCAGCAGCAAACGTGGCCCGGGACTAGCAACAGATACGCAGTATTTT	CASSKRGPGLATDTQYF
TRBV10-3	TRBJ1-2	many	NA	TGTGCCATCAGTGATGTAAGGGGCTACACCTTC	CAISDVRGYTF
TRBV5-1	TRBJ2-1	NA	TRBD2	TGCGCCAGCAGTTTCCGCACAGGGACTAGCGCCCATGAGCAGTTCTTC	CASSFRTGTSAHEQFF
TRBV7-2	TRBJ2-3	few	NA	TGTGCCAGCAGCTTATACGTGCAGAGCCTTACCCCTAGCACAGATACGCAGTATTTT	CASSLYVQSLTPSTDTQYF
TRBV3-1	TRBJ1-1	few	NA	TGTGCCAGCAGTCGCAAACGATCATTCACTGAAGCTTTCTTT	CASSRKRSFTEAFF
TRBV5-1	TRBJ2-3	few	TRBD2	TGCGCCAGCAGTCGGCTGACTAGCGGAGCAGATACGCAGTATTTT	CASSRLTSGADTQYF
TRBV7-6	TRBJ2-3	NA	TRBD2	TGTGCCAGCAGCTTACCAGCGGGGCCTTCGTATACGCAGTATTTT	CASSLPAGPSYTQYF
TRBV13	TRBJ1-6	few	NA	TGTGCCAGCAGCTTAGGTTGGGGGGGAAATTCACCCCTCCACTTT	CASSLGWGGNSPLHF
TRBV3-1	TRBJ1-6	NA	NA	TGTGCCAGCAGCTCACGGGGGCAGGTGAATAATTCACCCCTCCACTTT	CASSSRGQVNNSPLHF
TRBV11-2	TRBJ2-6	few	NA	TGTGCCAGCAGCTTCAGAACCAGCAACTCTGGGGCCAACGTCCTGACTTTC	CASSFRTSNSGANVLTF
TRBV7-9	TRBJ1-1	NA	NA	TGTGCCAGCAGCTTATTTGGGGCAGGGGTCGACACTGAAGCTTTCTTT	CASSLFGAGVDTEAFF
TRBV5-1	TRBJ1-2	many	NA	TGCGCCAGCAGCTTGGAGTTGTCGGGCGGCTACACCTTC	CASSLELSGGYTF
TRBV5-1	TRBJ2-3	many	NA	TGCGCCAGCAGCTTCAGGGCGACAGATACGCAGTATTTT	CASSFRATDTQYF
TRBV9	TRBJ1-5	few	NA	TGTGCCAGCAGCAGGGGGGGCAGAAATCAGCCCCAGCATTTT	CASSRGGRNQPQHF
TRBV2	TRBJ2-7	many	NA	TGTGCCAGCAGTCCGGGATCCTACGAGCAGTACTTC	CASSPGSYEQYF
TRBV12-3/TRBV12-4	TRBJ2-3	NA	NA	TGTGCCAGCAGTACAAGAACGACAGTTCCCACAGATACGCAGTATTTT	CASSTRTTVPTDTQYF
TRBV4-3	TRBJ1-1	NA	NA	TGCGCCAGCAGCCAAGATACGTCGCAGCTTTACACTGAAGCTTTCTTT	CASSQDTSQLYTEAFF